The 22 T cell receptor beta chains below were found in one sample sequenced in a study of blood T cell repertoires in COVID-19. Assay: immunoSEQ multiplex PCR; the TCRdb copy retains only in-frame clones and omits some. The sample contains hundreds of thousands of clones, about nine tenths of which appear only once. Sequenced input: peripheral blood. All receptors derive from a woman aged 30 to 39 with active or convalescent COVID-19.

V and J are TRBV5-4 and TRBJ1-5, with D perhaps TRBD1 (6 bases). CDR1 and CDR2 (germline): SGHNT, YYREEE (reference sequence). V lost 2 bases and J lost 5, with 8 bases in between. This CDR3 has 13 amino acids. CDR3 protein: CASSLGGDQPQHF. DNA of the CDR3: TGTGCCAGCAGCTTAGGGGGTGATCAGCCCCAGCATTTT.

J is TRBJ2-7 and V is TRBV6-5; D might be TRBD2 (6 bases). The V end was cut by 2 bases, the J end by 3 bases, with 14 bases between. Germline assignment: CDR1 MNHEY and CDR2 SVGAGI. CDR3 length: 15 amino acids. CDR3 DNA sequence: TGTGCCAGCAGTTACGATTTCGACGGGGGCTACGAGCAGTACTTC. Translating gives CASSYDFDGGYEQYF.

The chain recombines TRBV2 with TRBJ1-6, with TRBD1 matching over 9 bases. Trimming cost V 10 bases and J 9 bases; bases outside gene matches: 13. The CDR3 runs 15 residues. The germline V gene has CDR1 SNHLY and CDR2 FYNNEI. In nucleotides, the CDR3 is TGTGCCATCAACGGGGACAGGGCTAGGGTTTCACCCCTCCACTTT. Encoded protein: CAINGDRARVSPLHF.

The V gene is TRBV4-1, the J gene TRBJ2-1; tentatively, D is TRBD2 (5 bases). The CDR3 spans 14 residues. Trimming took off 4 bases at V and 6 bases at J, with 13 bases between the two ends. The germline CDR1 and CDR2 sequences are MGHRA and YSYEKL. The CDR3 nucleotides are TGCGCCAGCAGCCTAATTACGGACTCCAATGAGCAGTTCTTC. The encoded protein is CASSLITDSNEQFF.

The CDR3 is CASSLDRYNEQFF. The CDR3 DNA sequence: TGTGCCAGCAGCTTAGACAGGTACAATGAGCAGTTCTTC. The chain recombines TRBV5-4 with TRBJ2-1; perhaps TRBD1 as D (6 bases). Germline-derived CDR1 and CDR2 are SGHNT and YYREEE (reference sequence). This CDR3 has 13 amino acids. Deletions cut 2 bases from V and 4 bases from J, with 7 bases between.

V usage is TRBV6-5 and J usage is TRBJ1-1; tentative D call: TRBD1 (6 bases). CDR1 is MNHEY, CDR2 SVGAGI, per germline. V was shortened by 7 bases and J by 4 bases, with 16 bases between the two germline ends. The CDR3 loop spans 14 amino acids. CDR3 coding DNA: TGTGCCAGCATCGACAGGTTGGGTCGCACTGAAGCTTTCTTT. Encoded protein: CASIDRLGRTEAFF.

V and J are TRBV30 and TRBJ1-1, with a tentative D call TRBD1 (6 bases). V lost 2 bases to trimming and J lost 5 bases, with 27 bases between them. This CDR3 comprises 18 residues. Germline V CDR1 and CDR2: GTSNPN, SVGIG (reference sequence). The CDR3 nucleotides are TGTGCCTGGAGTAAACGAACACAGGGTGGGTATACAGGGACTGAAGCTTTCTTT. This gives the protein CAWSKRTQGGYTGTEAFF.

The chain employs TRBV27 and TRBJ1-2; 8 bases fit TRBD1. The CDR3 consists of 14 residues. V shed 0 bases, J shed 7 bases, and the junction held 4 bases outside the gene matches. Germline V gene lookup returns CDR1 MNHEY and CDR2 SMNVEV (reference sequence). CDR3 amino acids: CASSLSPGGSGYTF. In nucleotides, the CDR3 is TGTGCCAGCAGTTTATCACCAGGGGGCAGTGGCTACACCTTC.

This chain connects TRBV2 to TRBJ2-1, with 11 nucleotides matching TRBD2. The CDR3 extends over 15 amino acids. Germline V gives CDR1 SNHLY, CDR2 FYNNEI. V lost 6 bases, J lost 5 bases, and 6 bases stayed unmatched. CDR3 DNA: TGTGCCAGCAGACAACTAGCGGGGGTAAACAATGAGCAGTTCTTC. Its protein is CASRQLAGVNNEQFF.

V gene TRBV15 combines with J gene TRBJ1-2; a weak D match, TRBD1 (5 bases). The CDR3 consists of 17 residues. The V and J ends lost 3 bases and 3 bases respectively, with 20 bases between them. CDR1 is LNHNV, CDR2 YYDKDF, per germline (reference sequence). In DNA, the CDR3 is TGTGCCACCAGCAGCTCGCCGACAGTGGATTCTTACTATGGCTACACCTTC. The encoded protein is CATSSSPTVDSYYGYTF. Supplemented by reference TRBV15 and TRBJ1-2, the full variable domain reads DAMVIQNPRYQVTQFGKPVTLSCSQTLNHNVMYWYQQKSSQAPKLLFHYYDKDFNNEADTPDNFQSRRPNTSFCFLDIRSPGLGDTAMYLCATSSSPTVDSYYGYTFGSGTRLTVV.

Only a few counts were recorded for this clone. The V and J genes are TRBV23-1 and TRBJ2-1; a weak D match, TRBD1 (5 bases). TRBV23-1 is an ORF; its function is uncertain. There are 16 residues in the CDR3. The germline V and J ends were trimmed by 4 bases and 4 bases, with 17 bases remaining between them. CDR3 protein: CASSRGIEVLYNEQFF. CDR3 bases: TGCGCCAGCAGTCGGGGCATCGAAGTACTTTACAATGAGCAGTTCTTC.

The gene calls are TRBV7-2 and TRBJ2-3; D may be TRBD2 (6 bases). Trimming removed 3 bases at V and 8 bases at J, with 18 bases between. The CDR3 runs to 15 residues. The germline CDR1 and CDR2 sequences are SGHTA and FQGNSA. The CDR3 loop reads CASSFRDSYRITQYF. Written as DNA, the CDR3 is TGTGCCAGCAGCTTCCGGGACTCCTACCGGATTACGCAGTATTTT.

This sequence joins TRBV3-1 (or the pseudogene TRBV3-2) and TRBJ1-1; D gene uncertain. The V end was cut by 4 bases, the J end by 0 bases, with 6 bases between. The germline gives CDR1 LGHDT, CDR2 YNNKEL (reference sequence). This CDR3 comprises 13 residues. The CDR3 loop is CASSPRMNTEAFF. CDR3 in DNA: TGTGCCAGCAGCCCCAGGATGAACACTGAAGCTTTCTTT.

The chain has TRBV18 and TRBJ1-3; the D is unclear. This CDR3 contains 16 residues. Germline loops: CDR1 KGHSH, CDR2 LQKENI. Between the trimmed V and J ends, which lost 0 bases and 0 bases, there was a span of 9 bases. CDR3 residues: CASSPPREISGNTIYF. The DNA of the CDR3 is TGTGCCAGCTCACCACCTCGGGAAATCTCTGGAAACACCATATATTTT.

The CDR3 nucleotides read TGCGCCAGCAGCCAAAGGACAAATAACTATGGCTACACCTTC. Protein sequence: CASSQRTNNYGYTF. The chain uses TRBV4-1 and TRBJ1-2; TRBD1 is a possible D gene (5 bases). Germline loops: CDR1 MGHRA, CDR2 YSYEKL. Trimming removed 2 bases from V and 1 base from J, with 8 bases in between. This CDR3 comprises 14 residues.

This clone was recorded once. The CDR3 region has the DNA TGTGCCAGCATCATAAGGGGGACTAAATACAATGAGCAGTTCTTC. The encoded protein is CASIIRGTKYNEQFF. The V gene is TRBV7-9, the J gene TRBJ2-1; D is possibly TRBD2 (7 bases). V shed 7 bases and J shed 4 bases, with 17 bases lying between them. The CDR3 has 15 amino acids. CDR1 SEHNR and CDR2 FQNEAQ come from the germline V gene (reference sequence).

This clone has only one observation. V is TRBV5-1 and J is TRBJ2-3; the match to TRBD1 covers 7 bases. J lost 0 bases, V lost 4 bases, and 5 bases had no gene match. The germline CDR1 and CDR2 sequences are SGHRS and YFSETQ. This CDR3 is 15 amino acids long. The CDR3 here is CASSITGVSTDTQYF. DNA of the CDR3: TGCGCCAGCAGCATCACAGGGGTGAGCACAGATACGCAGTATTTT.

About this clone itself: This sample includes further DNA sequences coding for the same CDR3. DNA of the CDR3: TGTGCCAGCAGTTTCAGGGGGCCCAATCAGCCCCAGCATTTT. Translation: CASSFRGPNQPQHF. V and J are TRBV6-2 or TRBV6-3 and TRBJ1-5, with 8 positions matching TRBD1. CDR1 MNHEY and CDR2 SVGEGT come from the germline V gene. CDR3 length: 14 residues. J lost 3 bases, V lost 4 bases, and 2 bases had no gene match.

The chain recombines TRBV23-1 with TRBJ1-2; D unclear. TRBV23-1 falls under the ORF class, with uncertain function. V lost 9 bases and J lost 1, with 9 bases in between. The CDR3 runs to 12 residues. The CDR3 nucleotides are TGCGCCAGGCCGGAGGGTAACTATGGCTACACCTTC. It specifies CARPEGNYGYTF.

The J gene is TRBJ2-5, the V gene TRBV11-2; unclear D gene. Germline V gene sequence: CDR1 SGHAT, CDR2 FQNNGV. Trimming left V 5 bases short and J 3 bases short, with 16 bases between. This CDR3 spans 15 amino acids. The CDR3 sequence: CASSQLWAWEETQYF. Here the CDR3 DNA reads TGTGCCAGCAGCCAACTGTGGGCATGGGAAGAGACCCAGTACTTC.

This clone was seen only a few times. Other nucleotide sequences from this sample produce the same CDR3. The CDR3 coding sequence is TGTGCCAGCAGCCTCAGCGGGGGGGCCGGCACAGATACGCAGTATTTT. Translated: CASSLSGGAGTDTQYF. The genes are TRBV3-1 (or the pseudogene TRBV3-2) and TRBJ2-3, with 10 bases matching TRBD2. The CDR3 consists of 16 residues. V lost 4 bases and J lost 1; bases outside the gene matches: 5. CDR1 is LGHDT, CDR2 YNNKEL, per germline (reference sequence).

The chain recombines TRBV7-8 with TRBJ2-5; D perhaps matches TRBD2 (6 bases). CDR1 is SGHVS, CDR2 FQNEAQ, per germline. Trimming took 3 bases from V and 5 from J, leaving 16 bases between them. The CDR3 spans 15 residues. Here the CDR3 reads CASSLGRELWETQYF. The CDR3 DNA sequence: TGTGCCAGCAGCTTGGGACGGGAGTTATGGGAGACCCAGTACTTC.